Listed here are 14 T cell receptor beta chains from one sample, sequenced in a study of T cell clonality in common variable immunodeficiency (dated by TCRdb to about 2015). Library generation was performed with the immunoSEQ multiplex PCR assay. Entries here come from immuneACCESS through TCRdb and include only in-frame sequences with V and J called. Some clones fail to appear in such tables; in the studies checked, an unresolved V gene covers under half of the shortfall, and the cause of the remainder is unknown. In this sample the table shows 75,000 to 85,000 clones, and no singletons are among them. Clones ranked in the top ten supply 0.8% of the sample. The sample was peripheral blood mononuclear cells. The receptors were sampled from a person between 18 and 70 years old in good health.

This clone was counted many times. From the germline J gene comes the end of the CDR3, since the read stops 3 residues before it. This chain connects TRBV4-2 to TRBJ2-1; 16 bases match TRBD2. The CDR3 covers 20 residues. Germline CDR1 is LGHNA and CDR2 is YNFKEQ. The V segment lost 4 bases and the J segment 6 bases; nucleotides outside the gene matches: 15. The sequenced CDR3 bases are TGTGCCAGCAGCCGGGGTCTCCCGGGACTAGCGGGAGGGCCCGGCAATGAG. It is translated as CASSRGLPGLAGGPGNE. The entire CDR3 protein reads CASSRGLPGLAGGPGNEQFF.

This clone was counted ten times or more. The DNA ends 3 residues before the CDR3 does, and the rest of the CDR3 is filled in from the germline J gene. This rearrangement joins TRBV20-1 to TRBJ2-5; 7 bases align to TRBD2. Germline CDR1 and CDR2: DFQATT and SNEGSKA (reference sequence). CDR3 length equals 14 residues. J was trimmed by 1 base and V by 6 bases; bases with no gene match: 8. The part of the CDR3 DNA that was read is TGCAGTGCCCGACTAGCCGGATCCCAAGAGACC. This translates into CSARLAGSQET. The entire CDR3 protein reads CSARLAGSQETQYF.

The table lists this clone with many counts. The read ends 3 residues early relative to the CDR3; the germline J gene fills the gap. The chain joins TRBV29-1 to TRBJ2-7; D is perhaps TRBD1 (6 bases). Germline CDR1 SQVTM, CDR2 ANQGSEA. The length of the CDR3 is 14 residues. V was pared by 5 bases and J by 2 bases, with 16 bases between. The CDR3 loop is CSVTQGPVTYEQYF. The sequenced part of the CDR3 DNA is TGCAGCGTTACTCAGGGGCCCGTAACCTACGAG.

Many counts were recorded for this clone. The read halts 3 residues ahead of the CDR3 end, with the missing end drawn from the germline J gene. The J gene is TRBJ1-4, the V gene TRBV5-4; 9 nucleotides align to TRBD1. CDR3 size: 14 residues. Trimming cost V 4 bases and J 8 bases; bases outside gene matches: 6. Germline-derived CDR1 and CDR2 are SGHNT and YYREEE (reference sequence). The sequenced CDR3 bases are TGTGCCAGCAGCCAACAGGGGGCCGAGGAAAAA. This sequence encodes CASSQQGAEEK. The whole CDR3 region reads CASSQQGAEEKLFF.

With regard to this clone: This may come from a read error, since a much larger clone is one base off. The missing CDR3 end, 3 residues past where the read stops, is filled in from the germline J gene. The V gene is TRBV19, the J gene TRBJ1-4; tentative D call: TRBD1 (6 bases). CDR1 is LNHDA and CDR2 is SQIVND in the germline V gene (reference sequence). CDR3 size: 14 residues. Trimming took 1 base from V and 8 from J, leaving 11 bases between them. The covered CDR3 bases are TGTGCCAGTAGTATAGGACGGGGGGCCGAAAAA. Translated, it gives CASSIGRGAEK. The full CDR3 is CASSIGRGAEKLFF.

This clone was counted ten times or more. The CDR3 end lies 3 residues beyond the end of the read and is filled in from the germline J gene. The gene calls are TRBV7-3 and TRBJ2-1, with 8 bases lining up with TRBD2. Germline V lookup: CDR1 SGHTA, CDR2 FQGTGA. V gave up 5 bases and J gave up 8 bases; unmatched junction bases: 8. The CDR3 spans 14 residues. The CDR3 bases that were read are TGTGCCAGCAGCCCCCTCCAGACTAGCGATGAG. Protein: CASSPLQTSDE. The complete CDR3 sequence is CASSPLQTSDEQFF.

This clone appeared many times. The read comes to an end 3 residues before the CDR3 does, leaving the germline J gene to fill in the end. The chain is built from TRBV29-1 and TRBJ2-1; TRBD2 matches 8 bases. There are 14 residues in the CDR3. Germline values: CDR1 SQVTM, CDR2 ANQGSEA. Germline trimming cut 3 bases from V and 5 bases from J; bases unmatched to any gene: 6. The part of the CDR3 DNA that was read is TGCAGCGTTGAGGGGGGACTAGGGGACAATGAG. It translates to CSVEGGLGDNE. The whole CDR3 reads CSVEGGLGDNEQFF.

This clone was seen ten or more times. The missing CDR3 end, 3 residues past where the read stops, is filled in from the germline J gene. V is TRBV5-1 and J is TRBJ2-1, with 10 bases aligning to TRBD2. The CDR3 has 16 amino acids. The junction had 4 bases not matched to a gene; V was cut back by 0 bases and J by 4 bases. CDR1 is SGHRS, CDR2 YFSETQ, per germline. The sequenced part of the CDR3 DNA is TGCGCCAGCAGCTTGGCCCCAGCGGGAGGGTACAATGAG. Protein: CASSLAPAGGYNE. The complete CDR3 reads CASSLAPAGGYNEQFF. Variable domain in full (rest from reference TRBV5-1 and TRBJ2-1): KAGVTQTPRYLIKTRGQQVTLSCSPISGHRSVSWYQQTPGQGLQFLFEYFSETQRNKGNFPGRFSGRQFSNSRSEMNVSTLELGDSALYLCASSLAPAGGYNEQFFGPGTRLTVL.

This clone was counted only a few times. With the read ending 3 residues before the CDR3 end, the germline J gene is used to fill in that end. The chain recombines TRBV5-1 with TRBJ2-5; 8 positions agree with TRBD2. J was trimmed by 2 bases and V by 0 bases; bases with no gene match: 18. The CDR3 contains 20 residues. CDR1 SGHRS and CDR2 YFSETQ come from the germline V gene. The CDR3 region is CASSLGWTAGRGGAQETQYF. The CDR3 DNA, read in part, is TGCGCCAGCAGCTTGGGGTGGACAGCCGGACGGGGGGGAGCACAAGAGACC.

This clone came up many times. The CDR3 goes on 3 residues after the read ends, and that part is filled in from the germline J gene. This chain joins TRBV7-2 and TRBJ1-5, with D possibly matching TRBD1 (6 bases). The CDR3 consists of 13 residues. Per the germline V gene, CDR1 is SGHTA and CDR2 is FQGNSA. The V and J ends lost 5 bases and 7 bases respectively, with 12 bases between them. CDR3 in amino acids: CASSRRGGQPQHF. The sequenced part of the CDR3 DNA is TGTGCCAGCAGCCGCAGGGGAGGCCAGCCC.

This clone has ten or more counts. With the read ending 3 residues before the CDR3 end, the germline J gene is used to fill in that end. V and J are TRBV5-5 and TRBJ2-1; TRBD1 aligns across 8 bases. Germline V lookup: CDR1 SGHKS, CDR2 YYEKEE (reference sequence). The CDR3 length is 15 residues. The V gene end was trimmed by 5 bases and the J gene end by 4 bases; junction bases not matched to a gene: 8. The sequenced CDR3 bases are TGTGCCAGCAGTCCCGGGACAGGCAGATACAATGAG. Amino acid sequence: CASSPGTGRYNE. The full CDR3 protein is CASSPGTGRYNEQFF.

This clone has at least ten counts. The read terminates 3 residues before the CDR3 end, so the remaining end is supplied by the germline J gene. The chain links TRBV5-1 to TRBJ1-1, with TRBD1 identical over 9 bases. The junction had 5 bases not matched to a gene; V was cut back by 7 bases and J by 4 bases. Germline V gene data show CDR1 as SGHRS and CDR2 as YFSETQ. The CDR3 is 13 residues long. The chain's CDR3 is CASGDRGSTEAFF. CDR3 bases read: TGCGCCAGCGGAGACAGGGGGAGCACTGAA. The full variable domain, rest sourced from reference TRBV5-1 and TRBJ1-1, is KAGVTQTPRYLIKTRGQQVTLSCSPISGHRSVSWYQQTPGQGLQFLFEYFSETQRNKGNFPGRFSGRQFSNSRSEMNVSTLELGDSALYLCASGDRGSTEAFFGQGTRLTVV.

This clone was recorded many times. The observed sequence ends 3 residues before the CDR3 terminus, with the missing tail filled in from the germline J gene. V usage is TRBV5-5 and J usage is TRBJ2-3, with D possibly called TRBD1 or TRBD2 (6 bases each). Trimming removed 2 bases at V and 4 bases at J, with 14 bases between. Germline values: CDR1 SGHKS, CDR2 YYEKEE (reference sequence). The CDR3 totals 15 residues. The CDR3 bases that were read are TGTGCCAGCAGCTTATCTGCGGGACACGCAGATACG. Translating it yields CASSLSAGHADT. The CDR3 reads in full as CASSLSAGHADTQYF.

This clone appeared many times. The read stops 3 residues short of the end of the CDR3; the missing end is completed from the germline J gene. This chain links TRBV11-3 with TRBJ2-2; D unclear. The V and J ends lost 2 bases and 1 base respectively, with 5 bases between them. The length of the CDR3 is 14 residues. The germline gives CDR1 SGHNT, CDR2 YENEEA. The CDR3: CASSLLRNTGELFF. The covered CDR3 bases are TGTGCCAGCAGCTTACTTAGGAACACCGGGGAG.